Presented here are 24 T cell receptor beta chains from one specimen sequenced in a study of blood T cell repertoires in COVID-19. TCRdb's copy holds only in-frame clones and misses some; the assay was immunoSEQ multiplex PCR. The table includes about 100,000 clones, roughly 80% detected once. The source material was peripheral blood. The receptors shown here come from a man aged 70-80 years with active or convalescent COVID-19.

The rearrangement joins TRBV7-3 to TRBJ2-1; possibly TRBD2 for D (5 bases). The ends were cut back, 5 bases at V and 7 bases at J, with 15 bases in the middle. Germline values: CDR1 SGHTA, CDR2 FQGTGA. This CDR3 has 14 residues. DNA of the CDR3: TGTGCCAGCAGCCTGAGGGCTAGTTTTAATGAGCAGTTCTTC. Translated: CASSLRASFNEQFF.

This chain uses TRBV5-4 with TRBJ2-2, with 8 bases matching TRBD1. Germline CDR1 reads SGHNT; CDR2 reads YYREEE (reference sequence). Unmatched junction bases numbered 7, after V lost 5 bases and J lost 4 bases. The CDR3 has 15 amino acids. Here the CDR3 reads CASRDRATGTGELFF. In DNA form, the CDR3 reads TGTGCCAGCAGGGACAGGGCAACTGGCACCGGGGAGCTGTTTTTT.

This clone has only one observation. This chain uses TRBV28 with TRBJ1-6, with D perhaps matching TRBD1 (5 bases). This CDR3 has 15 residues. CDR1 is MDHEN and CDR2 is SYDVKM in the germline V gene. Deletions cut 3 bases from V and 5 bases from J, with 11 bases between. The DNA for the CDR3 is TGTGCCAGCAGTTTCGGGGGAATAAATAATTCACCCCTCCACTTT. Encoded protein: CASSFGGINNSPLHF. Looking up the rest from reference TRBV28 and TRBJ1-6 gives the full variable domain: DVKVTQSSRYLVKRTGEKVFLECVQDMDHENMFWYRQDPGLGLRLIYFSYDVKMKEKGDIPEGYSVSREKKERFSLILESASTNQTSMYLCASSFGGINNSPLHFGNGTRLTVT.

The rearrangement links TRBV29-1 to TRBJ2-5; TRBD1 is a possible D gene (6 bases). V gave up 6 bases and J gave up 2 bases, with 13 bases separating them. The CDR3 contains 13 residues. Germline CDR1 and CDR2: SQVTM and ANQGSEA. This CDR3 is CSVLWDNQETQYF. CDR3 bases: TGCAGCGTGTTGTGGGACAATCAAGAGACCCAGTACTTC.

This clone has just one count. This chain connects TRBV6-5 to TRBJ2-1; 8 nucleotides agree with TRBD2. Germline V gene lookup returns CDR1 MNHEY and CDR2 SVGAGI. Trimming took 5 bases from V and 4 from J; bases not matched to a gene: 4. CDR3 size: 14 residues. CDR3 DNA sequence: TGTGCCAGCAGTACTAGCGGCCGTTACAATGAGCAGTTCTTC. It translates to CASSTSGRYNEQFF.

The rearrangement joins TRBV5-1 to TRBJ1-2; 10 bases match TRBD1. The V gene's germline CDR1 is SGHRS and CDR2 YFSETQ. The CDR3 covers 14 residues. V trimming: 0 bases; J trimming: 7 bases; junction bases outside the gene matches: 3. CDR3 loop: CASSLGQGAPGYTF. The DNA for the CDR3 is TGCGCCAGCAGCTTGGGACAGGGGGCGCCTGGCTACACCTTC. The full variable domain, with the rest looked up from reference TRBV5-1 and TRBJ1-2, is KAGVTQTPRYLIKTRGQQVTLSCSPISGHRSVSWYQQTPGQGLQFLFEYFSETQRNKGNFPGRFSGRQFSNSRSEMNVSTLELGDSALYLCASSLGQGAPGYTFGSGTRLTVV.

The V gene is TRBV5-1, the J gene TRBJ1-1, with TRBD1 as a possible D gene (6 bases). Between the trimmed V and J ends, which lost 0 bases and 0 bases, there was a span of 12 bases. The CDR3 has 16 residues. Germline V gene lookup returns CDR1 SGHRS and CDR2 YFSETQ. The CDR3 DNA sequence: TGCGCCAGCAGCTTGGGATGGACAGCAATGAACACTGAAGCTTTCTTT. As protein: CASSLGWTAMNTEAFF.

The CDR3 nucleotides are TGTGCCAGCAGCTCCCGGACAGGGGAGGAGACCCAGTACTTC. This translates into CASSSRTGEETQYF. The V call is TRBV3-1 (or the pseudogene TRBV3-2), the J call TRBJ2-5, with TRBD1 matching 9 bases. The CDR3 consists of 14 residues. Losses at the gene ends were 5 bases for V and 5 bases for J; bases not matched to a gene: 6. CDR1 is LGHDT, CDR2 YNNKEL, per germline (reference sequence).

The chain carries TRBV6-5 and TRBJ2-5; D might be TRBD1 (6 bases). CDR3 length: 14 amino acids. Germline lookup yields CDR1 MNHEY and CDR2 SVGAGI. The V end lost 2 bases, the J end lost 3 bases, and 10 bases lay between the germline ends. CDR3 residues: CASSYEGHKETQYF. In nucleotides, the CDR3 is TGTGCCAGCAGTTACGAGGGACATAAAGAGACCCAGTACTTC.

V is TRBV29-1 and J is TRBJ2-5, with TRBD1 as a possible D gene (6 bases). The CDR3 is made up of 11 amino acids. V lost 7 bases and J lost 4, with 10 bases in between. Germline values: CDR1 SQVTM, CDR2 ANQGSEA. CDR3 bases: TGCAGCGAAAGGACAGCAGAGACCCAGTACTTC. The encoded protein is CSERTAETQYF.

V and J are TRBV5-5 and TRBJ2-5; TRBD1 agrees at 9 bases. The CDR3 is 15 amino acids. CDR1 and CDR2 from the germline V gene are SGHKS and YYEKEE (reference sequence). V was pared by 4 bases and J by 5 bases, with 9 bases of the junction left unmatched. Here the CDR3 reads CASSRTGADSETQYF. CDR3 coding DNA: TGTGCCAGCAGCCGGACAGGGGCCGATTCGGAGACCCAGTACTTC.

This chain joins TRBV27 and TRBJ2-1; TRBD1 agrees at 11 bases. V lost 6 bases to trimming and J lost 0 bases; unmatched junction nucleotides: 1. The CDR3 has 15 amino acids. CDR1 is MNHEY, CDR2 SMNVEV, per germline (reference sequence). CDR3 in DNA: TGTGCCAGCAGGGACAGGGGGCTCTCCTACAATGAGCAGTTCTTC. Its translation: CASRDRGLSYNEQFF.

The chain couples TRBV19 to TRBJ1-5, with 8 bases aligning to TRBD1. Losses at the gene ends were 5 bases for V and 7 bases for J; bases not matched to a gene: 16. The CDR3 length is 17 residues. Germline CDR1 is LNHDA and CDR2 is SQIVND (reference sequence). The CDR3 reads CASSVRGQLLYGQPQHF. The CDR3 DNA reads TGTGCCAGTAGTGTCAGGGGGCAATTATTGTATGGGCAGCCCCAGCATTTT.

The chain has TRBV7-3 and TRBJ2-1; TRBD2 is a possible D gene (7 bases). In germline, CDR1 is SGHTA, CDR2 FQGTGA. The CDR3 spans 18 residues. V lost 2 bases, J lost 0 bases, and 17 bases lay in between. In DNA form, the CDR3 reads TGTGCCAGCAGCTTACGGGGGGCAGGGATGCGCTCCTACAATGAGCAGTTCTTC. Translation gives CASSLRGAGMRSYNEQFF.

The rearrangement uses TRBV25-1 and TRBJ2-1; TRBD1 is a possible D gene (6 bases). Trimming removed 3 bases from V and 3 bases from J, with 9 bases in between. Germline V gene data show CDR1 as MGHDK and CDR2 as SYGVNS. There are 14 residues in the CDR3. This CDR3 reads CASSDVDSYNEQFF. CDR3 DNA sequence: TGTGCCAGCAGTGACGTGGACAGCTACAATGAGCAGTTCTTC.

CDR3 region: CASITKTGLSYEQYF. The CDR3 nucleotides are TGTGCCAGCATCACTAAAACGGGACTCTCCTACGAGCAGTACTTC. This chain links TRBV6-5 with TRBJ2-7; perhaps TRBD2 as D (6 bases). Trimming took 7 bases from V and 0 from J, leaving 16 bases between them. Germline CDR1 MNHEY, CDR2 SVGAGI. This CDR3 region has 15 residues.

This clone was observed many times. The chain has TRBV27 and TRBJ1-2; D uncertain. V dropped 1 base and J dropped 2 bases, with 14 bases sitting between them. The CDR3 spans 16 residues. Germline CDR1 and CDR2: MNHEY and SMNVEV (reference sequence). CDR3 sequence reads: CASSLFSGNKNYGYTF. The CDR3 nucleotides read TGTGCCAGCAGTTTATTTTCCGGGAACAAGAACTATGGCTACACCTTC.

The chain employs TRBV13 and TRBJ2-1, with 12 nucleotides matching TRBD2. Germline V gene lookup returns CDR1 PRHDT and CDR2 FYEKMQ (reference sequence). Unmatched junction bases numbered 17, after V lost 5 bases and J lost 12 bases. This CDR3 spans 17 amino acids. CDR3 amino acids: CASSTPILGLAGGWQFF. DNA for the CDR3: TGTGCCAGCAGCACACCGATCCTCGGGCTAGCGGGAGGGTGGCAGTTCTTC.

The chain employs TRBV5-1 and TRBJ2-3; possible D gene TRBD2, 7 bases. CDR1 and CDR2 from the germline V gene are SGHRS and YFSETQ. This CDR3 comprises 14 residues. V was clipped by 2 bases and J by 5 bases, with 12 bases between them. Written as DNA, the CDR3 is TGCGCCAGCAGCTTATCGGGGGGCCGAGATACGCAGTATTTT. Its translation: CASSLSGGRDTQYF.

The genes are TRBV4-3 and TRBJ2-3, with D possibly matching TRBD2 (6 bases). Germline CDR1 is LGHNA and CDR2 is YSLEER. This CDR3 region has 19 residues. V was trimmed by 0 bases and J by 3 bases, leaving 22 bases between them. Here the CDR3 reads CASSQDPVYGRSETDTQYF. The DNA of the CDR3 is TGCGCCAGCAGCCAAGATCCGGTATACGGGAGAAGTGAGACAGATACGCAGTATTTT.

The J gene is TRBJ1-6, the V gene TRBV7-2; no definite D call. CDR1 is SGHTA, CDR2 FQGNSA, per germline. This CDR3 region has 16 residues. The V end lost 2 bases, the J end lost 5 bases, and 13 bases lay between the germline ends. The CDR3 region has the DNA TGTGCCAGCAGCTTACTGCGGCCGGCTAATAATTCACCCCTCCACTTT. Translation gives CASSLLRPANNSPLHF.

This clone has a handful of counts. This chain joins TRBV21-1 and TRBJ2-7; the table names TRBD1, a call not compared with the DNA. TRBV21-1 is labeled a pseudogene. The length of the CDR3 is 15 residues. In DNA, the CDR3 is TGTGCCAGCAGCAAAGCGGACAGGGGGCACTACGAGCAGTACTTC. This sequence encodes CASSKADRGHYEQYF.

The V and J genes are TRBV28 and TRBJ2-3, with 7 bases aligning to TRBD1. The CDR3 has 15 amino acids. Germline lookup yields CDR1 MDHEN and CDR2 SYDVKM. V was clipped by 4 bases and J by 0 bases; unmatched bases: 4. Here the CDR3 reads CASSSGQVSTDTQYF. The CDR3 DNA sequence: TGTGCCAGCAGTTCCGGACAGGTCAGCACAGATACGCAGTATTTT.

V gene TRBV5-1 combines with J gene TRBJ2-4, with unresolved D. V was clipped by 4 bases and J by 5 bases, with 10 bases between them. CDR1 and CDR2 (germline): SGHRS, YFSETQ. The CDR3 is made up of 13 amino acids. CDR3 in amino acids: CASSEPQENIQYF. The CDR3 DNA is TGCGCCAGCAGCGAACCTCAGGAAAACATTCAGTACTTC.